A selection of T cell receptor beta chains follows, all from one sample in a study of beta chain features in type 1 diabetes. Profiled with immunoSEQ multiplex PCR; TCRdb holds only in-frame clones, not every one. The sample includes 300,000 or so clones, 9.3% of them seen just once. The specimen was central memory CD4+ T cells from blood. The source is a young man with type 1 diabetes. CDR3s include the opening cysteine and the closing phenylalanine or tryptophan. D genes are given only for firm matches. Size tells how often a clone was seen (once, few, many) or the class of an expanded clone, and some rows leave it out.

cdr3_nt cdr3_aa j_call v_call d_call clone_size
TGTGCCAGCAGCGTAGCCCCGACAGGGACCCAGTACTTC CASSVAPTGTQYF TRBJ2-5 TRBV9 NA few
TGTGCCAGCAGCTTAAACCACTGGGAGCAGTTCTTC CASSLNHWEQFF TRBJ2-1 TRBV11-2 NA few
TGTGCCAGCAGTGAGATCAGCCCGCGGGGAAATCAGCCCCAGCATTTT CASSEISPRGNQPQHF TRBJ1-5 TRBV2 NA NA
TGTGCCAGCCACGGGGGGCGCGAGACCCAGTACTTC CASHGGRETQYF TRBJ2-5 TRBV18 NA few
TGTGCCAGCAGCGCAAGACAGGGAAGCACAGATACGCAGTATTTT CASSARQGSTDTQYF TRBJ2-3 TRBV2 TRBD1 NA
TGTGCCGGCAGCCAAGGAGGGAGGGACGAGCAGTACTTC CAGSQGGRDEQYF TRBJ2-7 TRBV14 TRBD2 few
TGTGCCAGCAGTGAAGCTGGGCTTGAGCAGTTCTTC CASSEAGLEQFF TRBJ2-1 TRBV2 NA NA
TGTGCCAGCACAAGCGGGGGGGCCATAGGATGGAATGAGCAGTTCTTC CASTSGGAIGWNEQFF TRBJ2-1 TRBV2 TRBD2 NA
TGTGCCAGCAGCGTGGGACCGGGCGGGACCCAGTACTTC CASSVGPGGTQYF TRBJ2-5 TRBV7-2 NA many
TGTGCCTGGAGTAGAAGGGGGGACACTGAAGCTTTCTTT CAWSRRGDTEAFF TRBJ1-1 TRBV30 NA NA
TGTGCCAGCAGCCCTCCTAGCGGGGGCCGCTCGGAGCAGTACTTC CASSPPSGGRSEQYF TRBJ2-7 TRBV6-5 TRBD2 few
TGCGCCAGCAGCCAAGATCCGGAAGGCAATGAGCAGTTCTTC CASSQDPEGNEQFF TRBJ2-1 TRBV4-3 NA NA
TGTGCCAGCAGTGGCACGTCTGGGGCCAACGTCCTGACTTTC CASSGTSGANVLTF TRBJ2-6 TRBV2 NA few
TGTGCCAGCAGCTGGACCACGGACAGGGACGAGCAGTACTTC CASSWTTDRDEQYF TRBJ2-7 TRBV7-8 TRBD1 NA
TGCGCCAGCAGCCAGGGGCAGGGGGCTGGGGCCAACGTCCTGACTTTC CASSQGQGAGANVLTF TRBJ2-6 TRBV4-3 TRBD1 NA
TGTGCCAGCTCACCGACAAGGGAAGATCAGCCCCAGCATTTT CASSPTREDQPQHF TRBJ1-5 TRBV18 NA few
TGTGCCAGCTCACCACCCCAGCTATACAATGAGCAGTTCTTC CASSPPQLYNEQFF TRBJ2-1 TRBV18 NA few
TGTGCCAGCAGCTCCGGGAGGGGCGAGCAGTACTTC CASSSGRGEQYF TRBJ2-7 TRBV7-6 TRBD2 few
TGTGCCAGTAGTATCGCAGGACAGATCCTCTATGGCTACACCTTC CASSIAGQILYGYTF TRBJ1-2 TRBV19 NA NA
TGTGCCAGCTCACCTACTACAGGATACCAAGAGACCCAGTACTTC CASSPTTGYQETQYF TRBJ2-5 TRBV18 NA NA
TGTGCCAGCTCACCACTCAGGGGGTACTATGGCTACACCTTC CASSPLRGYYGYTF TRBJ1-2 TRBV18 TRBD1 NA
TGTGCCAGCAGCGCCAACCCTTCTCTAGCGGGGGCAGATACGCAGTATTTT CASSANPSLAGADTQYF TRBJ2-3 TRBV2 TRBD2 many
TGTGCCAGCAGCGTAGATTCGACAGCCTCTGGAAACACCATATATTTT CASSVDSTASGNTIYF TRBJ1-3 TRBV9 NA NA
TGTGCCAGCAGTGAAACAGGGGCGGTCACTGAAGCTTTCTTT CASSETGAVTEAFF TRBJ1-1 TRBV6-1 TRBD1 NA
TGCGCCAGCAGTTCTGACAGGCGAGGGAGGCAGCAGTACTTC CASSSDRRGRQQYF TRBJ2-7 TRBV5-1 NA NA
TGTGCCAGCAGTGAAGCGTTGGGGGGAAAAAACATTCAGTACTTC CASSEALGGKNIQYF TRBJ2-4 TRBV2 NA NA
TGTGCCAGTAGTACCCAGGGGGTCCGGGAGACCCAGTACTTC CASSTQGVRETQYF TRBJ2-5 TRBV19 TRBD1 NA
TGTGCCAGCAGCACGGGACAAAAACAAGAGACCCAGTACTTC CASSTGQKQETQYF TRBJ2-5 TRBV5-4 NA NA
TGTGCCAGCAGCCTTTTGACAGGGGGCAATGAGCAGTTCTTC CASSLLTGGNEQFF TRBJ2-1 TRBV11-2 TRBD1 few
TGCGCCAGCAGCTTGCCCCAGGGGCCGGGGGAGACCCAGTACTTC CASSLPQGPGETQYF TRBJ2-5 TRBV5-1 NA few
TGCAGCGTTGGCGACAGGGAGGGGATAGGCTACACCTTC CSVGDREGIGYTF TRBJ1-2 TRBV29-1 TRBD1 few
TGTGCCAGCAGCCCGGGATATTCGGAGACCCAGTACTTC CASSPGYSETQYF TRBJ2-5 TRBV7-2 NA NA
TGTGCCAGCAGTTCGCCGACTAGCGGGGGGGCCGGTGAGCAGTTCTTC CASSSPTSGGAGEQFF TRBJ2-1 TRBV27 TRBD2 NA
TGTGCCAGCAGTCCCCCGGGACGTTTCACAGATACGCAGTATTTT CASSPPGRFTDTQYF TRBJ2-3 TRBV27 NA NA
TGTGCCATCAGGGGAATAGACCCCACAGATACGCAGTATTTT CAIRGIDPTDTQYF TRBJ2-3 TRBV10-3 NA few
TGTGCCAGCAGCTTCAAACTACCGTCGGGTCCCATTTACAATGAGCAGTTCTTC CASSFKLPSGPIYNEQFF TRBJ2-1 TRBV7-2 NA NA
TGTGCCAGTAGTATTCGGTACGGGACAGCGGCGTTGAACACTGAAGCTTTCTTT CASSIRYGTAALNTEAFF TRBJ1-1 TRBV19 TRBD1 NA
TGTGCCAGCTTAAGAGCGGGGGGGAACTACAATGAGCAGTTCTTC CASLRAGGNYNEQFF TRBJ2-1 TRBV6-5 TRBD2 NA
TGCGCCAGCAGCAAGGAACCCGCAGGGGGGCAAGAGACCCAGTACTTC CASSKEPAGGQETQYF TRBJ2-5 TRBV5-1 NA many
TGTGCCAGCAGCCCTAGAGCTGGAGGGTCACCCCTCCACTTT CASSPRAGGSPLHF TRBJ1-6 TRBV7-9 NA many
TGTGCCAGCAGTGAAGGGACAGGGAGGCGATATGGCTACACCTTC CASSEGTGRRYGYTF TRBJ1-2 TRBV25-1 TRBD1 NA
TGTGCCAGCAGCTTAAGTTCGGGGGGGCAAGAGACCCAGTACTTC CASSLSSGGQETQYF TRBJ2-5 TRBV7-2 TRBD2 NA
TGTGCCAGCAGTTACAGGAGCTCCTATAATTCACCCCTCCACTTT CASSYRSSYNSPLHF TRBJ1-6 TRBV6-5 NA few
TGTGCCAGCTCACCCAAAAGGGACAGGGGCACGGGGTCATCCCAGCATTTT CASSPKRDRGTGSSQHF TRBJ1-5 TRBV18 TRBD1 NA
TGTGCCAGCAGGCCGACAGGGGATAGTTCGCAGTATTTT CASRPTGDSSQYF TRBJ2-3 TRBV6-6 TRBD1 few
TGTGCCAGCAGTTACTCGGGGGCAGAGACCCAGTACTTC CASSYSGAETQYF TRBJ2-5 TRBV6-5 NA NA
TGTGCCAGCAGCTCAGAGGCAGGCTTCACCCGCGAGCAGTACTTC CASSSEAGFTREQYF TRBJ2-7 TRBV11-2 NA NA
TGTGCCATCAGTGCTGGGGCTGGGGCCAACGTCCTGACTTTC CAISAGAGANVLTF TRBJ2-6 TRBV10-3 NA many
TGTGCCAGTAGTGAGTGCAGACTGCTAGCCAAAAACATTCAGTACTTC CASSECRLLAKNIQYF TRBJ2-4 TRBV19 NA few
TGTGCCAGCAGCTTCTCCAGGGAACGGGGCGAGCAGTACTTC CASSFSRERGEQYF TRBJ2-7 TRBV11-2 NA few
TGTGCCAGCACCCGGAGGGTATCCGGGTCCGGGGAGCTGTTTTTT CASTRRVSGSGELFF TRBJ2-2 TRBV6-5 NA few
TGTGCCAGCAGCGTGTCTGGGGGCTCCAGCACCGGGGAGCTGTTTTTT CASSVSGGSSTGELFF TRBJ2-2 TRBV9 NA NA